This passage covers 24 T cell receptor beta chains from one sample sequenced in a study of T cells in women clearing cervical HPV infection (dated 2018 in TCRdb). Receptors were amplified or captured by the immunoSEQ multiplex PCR assay. TCRdb obtained this table from immuneACCESS and retained in-frame rearrangements with V and J assigned. These tables miss some clones; where compared with another copy, unresolved V genes account for less than half of the shortfall, and the remainder is unexplained. The sample table records fewer than 40,000 clones. About 7% of the sample belongs to the ten largest clones. The sample comprised blood buffy coat. Every receptor here comes from a woman between 18 and 69 years old with a cervical HPV16 infection that either progressed to CIN3+ or cleared (not recorded which).

Worth noting for this clone: Germline is not matched at one junction end, which may reflect a read error. The read finishes 3 residues shy of the CDR3 end, and the germline J gene is used to complete it. The chain has TRBV4-2 and TRBJ2-7; a weak D match, TRBD1 (6 bases). CDR1 and CDR2 from the germline V gene are LGHNA and YNFKEQ. The CDR3 runs to 14 residues. The CDR3 sequence: CASSQDIGQIEQYF. The CDR3 bases that were read are TGCGCCAGCAGCCAAGATATCGGACAGATCGAG.

Of note for this clone: The read falls 3 residues short of the CDR3 end, and the missing part is taken from the germline J gene. The chain uses TRBV20-1 and TRBJ1-4, with D possibly matching TRBD1 (5 bases). Germline CDR1 is DFQATT and CDR2 is SNEGSKA (reference sequence). V was trimmed by 3 bases and J by 3 bases, leaving 17 bases between them. The CDR3 consists of 16 residues. The CDR3 sequence: CSAREMVTQANEKLFF. CDR3 DNA, as far as it was read: TGCAGTGCTAGGGAGATGGTTACACAGGCTAATGAAAAA.

Points on this clone: The CDR3 end lies 3 residues beyond the end of the read and is filled in from the germline J gene. The J gene is TRBJ2-1, the V gene TRBV5-4, with 9 bases that match TRBD2. Trimming cost V 4 bases and J 4 bases; bases outside gene matches: 9. Germline CDR1 is SGHNT and CDR2 is YYREEE (reference sequence). The CDR3 consists of 16 residues. CDR3 DNA, as far as it was read: TGTGCCAGCAGCAAGGGGGGCGCGGGGGGGTACAATGAG. Translating gives CASSKGGAGGYNE. From start to end, the CDR3 is CASSKGGAGGYNEQFF.

Regarding this clone: The CDR3 is cut off 3 residues early in the read; its end comes from the germline J gene. V usage is TRBV12-3 or TRBV12-4 and J usage is TRBJ2-3; no reliable D call. Trimming took 3 bases from V and 4 from J, leaving 11 bases between them. The CDR3 contains 14 residues. The sequenced part of the CDR3 DNA is TGTGCCAGCAGTTTCCAACTGGTTTCAGATACG. It translates to CASSFQLVSDT. The entire CDR3 protein is CASSFQLVSDTQYF.

As for this clone: The read halts 3 residues ahead of the CDR3 end, with the missing end drawn from the germline J gene. V is TRBV5-1 and J is TRBJ1-1; TRBD1 agrees at 11 bases. Germline V gene data show CDR1 as SGHRS and CDR2 as YFSETQ. V trimming: 8 bases; J trimming: 5 bases; junction bases outside the gene matches: 5. This CDR3 comprises 13 residues. CDR3 bases read: TGCGCCAGTAGTGGGACAGGGGGGACTGAA. Amino acid sequence: CASSGTGGTE. The entire CDR3 is CASSGTGGTEAFF.

Incomplete CDR3 DNA: TGTGCCAGTAGTCCTTTGGACAAGATGAACACTGAA. Amino acid sequence: CASSPLDKMNTE. The full CDR3 protein is CASSPLDKMNTEAFF. The V gene is TRBV19, the J gene TRBJ1-1, with a possible D match to TRBD1 (5 bases). The read falls 3 residues short of the CDR3 end, and the missing part is taken from the germline J gene. Germline CDR1 is LNHDA and CDR2 is SQIVND (reference sequence). The length of the CDR3 is 15 residues. The V and J ends lost 5 bases and 0 bases respectively, with 13 bases between them. The full variable domain, completed using reference TRBV19 and TRBJ1-1, is DGGITQSPKYLFRKEGQNVTLSCEQNLNHDAMYWYRQDPGQGLRLIYYSQIVNDFQKGDIAEGYSVSREKKESFPLTVTSAQKNPTAFYLCASSPLDKMNTEAFFGQGTRLTVV.

About this clone: The DNA ends 3 residues before the CDR3 does, and the rest of the CDR3 is filled in from the germline J gene. J is TRBJ2-5 and V is TRBV19; 7 bases agree with TRBD1. This CDR3 is built from 14 residues. Germline lookup yields CDR1 LNHDA and CDR2 SQIVND (reference sequence). After removal of 6 bases from V and 4 bases from J, the junction contained 8 bases not matched to a gene. CDR3 region: CASSHRGWGETQYF. The CDR3 bases that were read are TGTGCCAGTAGCCACAGGGGATGGGGAGAGACC.

Remarks on this clone: The read halts 3 residues ahead of the CDR3 end, with the missing end drawn from the germline J gene. V gene TRBV7-9 combines with J gene TRBJ2-7, with 8 bases matching TRBD1. The trim removed 5 bases at V and 3 bases at J, leaving 9 bases unmatched. The CDR3 has 15 amino acids. Germline CDR1 reads SEHNR; CDR2 reads FQNEAQ (reference sequence). The part of the CDR3 DNA that was read is TGTGCCAGCAGCGGAAGGGGACAGGCCAACTACGAG. Amino acid sequence: CASSGRGQANYE. The full CDR3 protein reads CASSGRGQANYEQYF.

Incomplete CDR3 DNA: TGCAGTGCTAGAGATAGGACAGGTAGCCAGCCC. Residues: CSARDRTGSQP. From start to end, the CDR3 is CSARDRTGSQPQHF. The V and J genes are TRBV20-1 and TRBJ1-5; 7 bases map to TRBD1. The observed sequence ends 3 residues before the CDR3 terminus, with the missing tail filled in from the germline J gene. J was trimmed by 7 bases and V by 0 bases; bases with no gene match: 6. The germline gives CDR1 DFQATT, CDR2 SNEGSKA (reference sequence). CDR3 length: 14 residues.

In regard to this clone: The sequenced fragment ends 3 residues before the CDR3 boundary, so the rest is inferred from the germline J gene. V usage is TRBV7-3 and J usage is TRBJ2-5, with 10 bases fitting TRBD2. V shed 5 bases, J shed 5 bases, and the junction held 8 bases outside the gene matches. This CDR3 region has 15 residues. Germline V gives CDR1 SGHTA, CDR2 FQGTGA. CDR3 in amino acids: CASSPSGGNWETQYF. Partial CDR3 DNA: TGTGCCAGCAGCCCTAGCGGGGGAAATTGGGAGACC.

In the case of this clone: Read coverage stops 3 residues before the CDR3 terminus; the germline J gene supplies the remainder. The V gene is TRBV5-1, the J gene TRBJ2-7, with 8 bases matching TRBD1. Germline assignment: CDR1 SGHRS and CDR2 YFSETQ. This CDR3 is built from 16 residues. Trimming took 2 bases from V and 0 from J; bases not matched to a gene: 7. CDR3 bases read: TGCGCCAGCAGCTTTTTAGGACAGGGCAGCTCCTACGAG. Translated: CASSFLGQGSSYE. The CDR3 in full is CASSFLGQGSSYEQYF.

About this clone itself: The CDR3 end falls 3 residues outside the read, so it is completed with the germline J gene. The chain combines TRBV5-6 with TRBJ2-7; TRBD1 matches at 7 bases. CDR1 is SGHDT, CDR2 YYEEEE, per germline. V shed 1 base and J 3 bases; nucleotides not matched to a gene: 4. The CDR3 is 14 residues long. Here the CDR3 reads CASSLKTGRYEQYF. The covered CDR3 bases are TGTGCCAGCAGCTTGAAGACAGGGCGCTACGAG.

In regard to this clone: The read gets to within 3 residues of the CDR3 end, and the germline J gene fills in the rest. V usage is TRBV9 and J usage is TRBJ2-3; D possibly corresponds to TRBD2 (5 bases). The germline V gene encodes CDR1 SGDLS and CDR2 YYNGEE. The CDR3 runs 19 residues. The germline V and J ends were trimmed by 0 bases and 0 bases, with 20 bases remaining between them. The covered CDR3 bases are TGTGCCAGCAGCGTAGATTCGGGGAAAGGTCGTGTTAGCACAGATACG. Protein product: CASSVDSGKGRVSTDT. The whole CDR3 is CASSVDSGKGRVSTDTQYF. Filled out from reference TRBV9 and TRBJ2-3, the complete variable domain reads DSGVTQTPKHLITATGQRVTLRCSPRSGDLSVYWYQQSLDQGLQFLIQYYNGEERAKGNILERFSAQQFPDLHSELNLSSLELGDSALYFCASSVDSGKGRVSTDTQYFGPGTRLTVL.

Notes on this clone: The CDR3 goes on 3 residues after the read ends, and that part is filled in from the germline J gene. This chain uses TRBV2 with TRBJ2-2; 9 bases are shared with TRBD1. The germline gives CDR1 SNHLY, CDR2 FYNNEI. The length of the CDR3 is 16 residues. The CDR3 sequence is CASRRTGETTNEKLFF. The DNA read from the CDR3 is TGTGCCAGCAGAAGGACAGGGGAAACTACTAATGAAAAG.

Comments on this clone: The read stops 3 residues short of the end of the CDR3; the missing end is completed from the germline J gene. J is TRBJ2-1 and V is TRBV6-2 or TRBV6-3, with 8 bases identical to TRBD1. CDR3 length equals 15 residues. Losses at the gene ends were 2 bases for V and 4 bases for J; bases not matched to a gene: 4. Germline CDR1 MNHEY, CDR2 SVGEGT. CDR3 DNA, as far as it was read: TGTGCCAGCAGTTACCAGGGGGCGGGGTACAATGAG. Protein product: CASSYQGAGYNE. Given in full, the CDR3 is CASSYQGAGYNEQFF.

As to this clone: The observed sequence ends 3 residues before the CDR3 terminus, with the missing tail filled in from the germline J gene. The chain recombines TRBV6-1 with TRBJ1-6, with D hard to call. The CDR3 is 16 amino acids. In germline, CDR1 is MNHNS, CDR2 SASEGT. Trimming cost V 4 bases and J 8 bases, with 18 bases left between them. CDR3 sequence: CASSGMDFGIDSPLHF. Partial CDR3 DNA: TGTGCCAGCAGTGGAATGGACTTCGGGATAGATTCACCC.

Turning to this clone: Coverage ceases 3 residues before the CDR3 finishes, and the germline J gene fills in the end. V gene TRBV19 combines with J gene TRBJ1-1, with 7 bases aligning to TRBD1. The CDR3 spans 13 residues. V lost 6 bases, J lost 0 bases, and 1 base stayed unmatched. Per germline, CDR1 LNHDA and CDR2 SQIVND (reference sequence). The CDR3 here is CASRGQMNTEAFF. The sequenced CDR3 bases are TGTGCCAGTAGGGGACAGATGAACACTGAA.

In terms of frequency, this clone is medium-sized. The CDR3 end falls 3 residues outside the read, so it is completed with the germline J gene. J is TRBJ2-3 and V is TRBV2; D remains unclear. V dropped 5 bases and J dropped 0 bases, with 9 bases sitting between them. Per germline, CDR1 SNHLY and CDR2 FYNNEI. The CDR3 extends over 14 amino acids. Incomplete CDR3 DNA: TGTGCCAGCAGTCGACTGACTAGCACAGATACG. It yields the protein CASSRLTSTDT. The whole CDR3 reads CASSRLTSTDTQYF.

A note on this clone: The missing CDR3 end, 3 residues past where the read stops, is filled in from the germline J gene. The chain joins TRBV19 to TRBJ1-2; 9 bases agree with TRBD1. The CDR3 is made up of 13 amino acids. J was trimmed by 7 bases and V by 3 bases; bases with no gene match: 3. Germline CDR1 reads LNHDA; CDR2 reads SQIVND (reference sequence). CDR3: CASSISDRGGYTF. CDR3 DNA (partial): TGTGCCAGTAGTATTTCGGACAGGGGTGGC.

To note about this clone: The read stops 3 residues short of the end of the CDR3; the missing end is completed from the germline J gene. The rearrangement uses TRBV7-2 and TRBJ1-5, with D unresolved. This CDR3 is built from 13 residues. Trimming shortened V by 5 bases and J by 6 bases, and 11 bases separated the two germline ends. From germline, CDR1 is SGHTA and CDR2 FQGNSA. The CDR3 bases that were read are TGTGCCAGCAGCGCCGGGGAACGTCAGCCC. Amino acid sequence: CASSAGERQP. The whole CDR3 protein reads CASSAGERQPQHF. The variable domain in full, completed from reference TRBV7-2 and TRBJ1-5, reads GAGVSQSPSNKVTEKGKDVELRCDPISGHTALYWYRQSLGQGLEFLIYFQGNSAPDKSGLPSDRFSAERTGGSVSTLTIQRTQQEDSAVYLCASSAGERQPQHFGDGTRLSIL.

Turning to this clone: Read sequence stops 3 residues before the CDR3 end, and the germline J gene provides the missing end. This chain joins TRBV18 and TRBJ2-7; 12 bases line up with TRBD1. Germline CDR1 reads KGHSH; CDR2 reads LQKENI. The CDR3 spans 14 residues. J was trimmed by 6 bases and V by 6 bases; bases with no gene match: 6. CDR3 DNA (partial): TGTGCCAGCTCTCGGGGACAGGGGGCGGGCGAG. It specifies CASSRGQGAGE. The whole CDR3 region reads CASSRGQGAGEQYF. The variable domain in full, with the rest retrieved from reference TRBV18 and TRBJ2-7, is NAGVMQNPRHLVRRRGQEARLRCSPMKGHSHVYWYRQLPEEGLKFMVYLQKENIIDESGMPKERFSAEFPKEGPSILRIQQVVRGDSAAYFCASSRGQGAGEQYFGPGTRLTVT.

The CDR3: CASSYRPGTDYEQYF. CDR3 DNA, as far as it was read: TGTGCCAGCAGCTATCGACCAGGGACAGACTACGAG. The genes are TRBV5-8 and TRBJ2-7; TRBD1 matches at 7 bases. From the germline J gene comes the end of the CDR3, since the read stops 3 residues before it. The CDR3 contains 15 residues. The germline V gene has CDR1 SGHTS and CDR2 YDEGEE. V was pared by 3 bases and J by 3 bases, with 9 bases of the junction left unmatched. Full variable domain (rest looked up from reference TRBV5-8 and TRBJ2-7): EAGVTQSPTHLIKTRGQQATLRCSPISGHTSVYWYQQALGLGLQFLLWYDEGEERNRGNFPPRFSGRQFPNYSSELNVNALELEDSALYLCASSYRPGTDYEQYFGPGTRLTVT.

Points on this clone: The read halts 3 residues ahead of the CDR3 end, with the missing end drawn from the germline J gene. This sequence joins TRBV7-2 and TRBJ2-1; 8 nucleotides align to TRBD1. V was pared by 0 bases and J by 7 bases, with 11 bases of the junction left unmatched. The CDR3 consists of 17 residues. The germline V gene has CDR1 SGHTA and CDR2 FQGNSA. Incomplete CDR3 DNA: TGTGCCAGCAGCTTAGCAAGTCAGGGGGCCGGTATGAATGAG. Amino acids: CASSLASQGAGMNE. In full, the CDR3 is CASSLASQGAGMNEQFF.

As to this clone: The sequenced fragment ends 3 residues before the CDR3 boundary, so the rest is inferred from the germline J gene. The chain couples TRBV27 to TRBJ2-3, with 9 bases fitting TRBD1. The ends lost 6 bases at V and 0 bases at J; junction bases unmatched: 1. Germline V gives CDR1 MNHEY, CDR2 SMNVEV (reference sequence). The CDR3 runs to 14 residues. CDR3 sequence: CASRTGGSTDTQYF. The CDR3 bases that were read are TGTGCCAGCAGGACAGGGGGAAGCACAGATACG.